Following are 11 T cell receptor beta chains from one sample sequenced in a study of neurological immune-mediated disorders. TCRdb reprocessed the 5' RACE reads with MiXCR, giving one entry per CDR3 protein. The sample has 39,000 or so distinct CDR3 sequences; roughly 2.5% are singletons. The sequenced sample consisted of PBMCs. The receptors were gathered from a man aged 30-40 years with multiple sclerosis.

Ten or more counts support this clonotype. The chain is built from TRBV12-3 or TRBV12-4 and TRBJ1-5; 9 positions match TRBD1. Unmatched junction bases numbered 9, after V lost 1 base and J lost 5 bases. This CDR3 is built from 17 residues. CDR3 nucleotides: TGTGCCAGCAGTTTAGGGGGCCCCGGGACAGGGTATCAGCCCCAGCATTTT. Translation gives CASSLGGPGTGYQPQHF.

In this sample, this clonotype turned up many times. The rearrangement links TRBV11-2 to TRBJ2-5; tentatively, D is TRBD1 (5 bases). Per germline, CDR1 SGHAT and CDR2 FQNNGV. CDR3 length: 14 residues. V gave up 0 bases and J gave up 5 bases, with 10 bases separating them. The CDR3 DNA follows: TGTGCCAGCAGCTTAGAAAGGGGAACGGAGACCCAGTACTTC. It is translated as CASSLERGTETQYF.

In its sample, this clonotype was seen a few times. This chain links TRBV5-1 with TRBJ2-7, with D uncertain. The CDR3 is 13 residues long. The V gene lost 0 bases and the J gene lost 3 bases, with 7 bases spanning the gap. Germline CDR1 SGHRS, CDR2 YFSETQ. CDR3 coding DNA: TGCGCCAGCAGCTTGGTTGTCAACTACGAGCAGTACTTC. It translates to CASSLVVNYEQYF.

This clonotype showed up just a few times. This may be a read error, as it is one base from a much larger clone. The chain couples TRBV7-3 to TRBJ2-3, with a tentative D call TRBD2 (5 bases). CDR1 and CDR2 (germline): SGHTA, FQGTGA. The CDR3 is 14 residues long. With 4 bases removed from V and 2 bases from J, the gap between germline ends came to 10 bases. CDR3 sequence reads: CASSSGKITDTQYF. CDR3 in DNA: TGTGCCAGCAGCTCGGGAAAGATCACAGATACGCAGTATTTT.

This clonotype was recorded many times. The chain uses TRBV5-1 and TRBJ1-2; D remains ambiguous. The V end lost 7 bases, the J end lost 7 bases, and 20 bases lay between the germline ends. This CDR3 has 14 amino acids. Looked up from germline, CDR1 is SGHRS and CDR2 is YFSETQ. The CDR3 reads CASETYRVRGGYTF. CDR3 nucleotide sequence: TGCGCCAGCGAGACGTATCGGGTCCGCGGTGGCTACACCTTC. The whole variable domain, remainder taken from reference TRBV5-1 and TRBJ1-2, is KAGVTQTPRYLIKTRGQQVTLSCSPISGHRSVSWYQQTPGQGLQFLFEYFSETQRNKGNFPGRFSGRQFSNSRSEMNVSTLELGDSALYLCASETYRVRGGYTFGSGTRLTVV.

This clonotype was found a few times. Its ends do not fully match the called genes, so a read error is possible. V and J are TRBV27 and TRBJ1-6; 7 bases are shared with TRBD1. Germline CDR1 MNHEY, CDR2 SMNVEV (reference sequence). This CDR3 has 18 amino acids. The CDR3 DNA sequence: TGTGCCAGCAGTGCCCGGATCCGGGACAGCTCCTATAATTCAACCCTCAACTTT. Protein product: CASSARIRDSSYNSTLNF.

This clonotype was detected ten times or more. The chain joins TRBV2 to TRBJ2-5, with TRBD1 matching 8 bases. CDR1 is SNHLY and CDR2 is FYNNEI in the germline V gene. CDR3 length equals 12 residues. Germline trimming cut 7 bases from V and 5 bases from J; bases unmatched to any gene: 3. This CDR3 reads CASNRDRETQYF. As DNA, the CDR3 is TGTGCCAGCAACCGGGACAGGGAGACCCAGTACTTC.

This clonotype was detected ten times or more. The CDR3 reads CASSLSGPSYNEQFF. The CDR3 DNA is TGTGCCAGCAGCCTTTCGGGACCGAGCTACAATGAGCAGTTCTTC. The genes are TRBV11-3 and TRBJ2-1; possibly TRBD1 or TRBD2 for D (5 bases each). CDR1 and CDR2 from the germline V gene are SGHNT and YENEEA. This CDR3 has 15 residues. V lost 5 bases to trimming and J lost 3 bases, with 14 bases between them.

At least ten counts were recorded for this clonotype. DNA of the CDR3: TGTGCCAGCAGTTTAAACAGCCGACTGGGGACCCAGTACTTC. Translation gives CASSLNSRLGTQYF. V is TRBV12-3 or TRBV12-4 and J is TRBJ2-5; D unclear. V lost 2 bases to trimming and J lost 7 bases, with 14 bases between them. The length of the CDR3 is 14 residues.

To note about this clonotype: At one boundary the junction diverges from the germline segment, which might be a read error. This chain uses TRBV7-2 with TRBJ1-5; 7 bases line up with TRBD1. From germline, CDR1 is SGHTA and CDR2 FQGNSA. The CDR3 consists of 15 residues. The CDR3 here is CASSPGRGPVETQNF. The CDR3 DNA reads as TGTGCCAGCAGCCCCGGGAGGGGGCCGGTGGAGACCCAGAATTTT.

This clonotype was counted ten times or more. J is TRBJ1-2 and V is TRBV4-2, with a weak D call TRBD1 (5 bases). Trimming took off 1 base at V and 8 bases at J, with 8 bases between the two ends. Per germline, CDR1 LGHNA and CDR2 YNFKEQ. This CDR3 has 12 amino acids. The DNA for the CDR3 is TGTGCCAGCAGCCAAGGGCGGGGGGGCTACACCTTC. Translated, it gives CASSQGRGGYTF.